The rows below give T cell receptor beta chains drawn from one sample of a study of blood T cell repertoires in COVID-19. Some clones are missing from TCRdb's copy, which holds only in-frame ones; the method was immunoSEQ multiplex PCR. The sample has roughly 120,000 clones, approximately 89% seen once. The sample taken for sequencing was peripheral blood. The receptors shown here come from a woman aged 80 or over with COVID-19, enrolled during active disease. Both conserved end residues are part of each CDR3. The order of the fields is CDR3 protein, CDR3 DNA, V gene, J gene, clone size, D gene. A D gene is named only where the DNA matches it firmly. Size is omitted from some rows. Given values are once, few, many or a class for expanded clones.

CASSLELAGGLSEQFF	TGTGCCAGCAGCTTGGAACTAGCGGGAGGGCTCAGTGAGCAGTTCTTC	TRBV5-5	TRBJ2-1	-	TRBD2
CASRTSGSTDTQYF	TGTGCCAGCAGGACTAGCGGTAGCACAGATACGCAGTATTTT	TRBV27	TRBJ2-3	once	TRBD2
CASSLGDRGQEKLFF	TGTGCCAGCAGCTTAGGGGACAGGGGGCAAGAAAAACTGTTTTTT	TRBV7-9	TRBJ1-4	-	TRBD1
CASSEAAGFTGELFF	TGCGCCAGCAGTGAGGCAGCGGGGTTCACCGGGGAGCTGTTTTTT	TRBV5-1	TRBJ2-2	-	TRBD2
CASAKTGSSYEQYF	TGCGCCAGCGCTAAGACAGGGAGCTCCTACGAGCAGTACTTC	TRBV5-1	TRBJ2-7	-	TRBD1
CASSSLPGKPYEQYF	TGTGCCAGCAGCTCCCTCCCAGGAAAGCCCTACGAGCAGTACTTC	TRBV7-2	TRBJ2-7	-	-
CASSPGTSGAGGTGELFF	TGTGCCAGCAGCCCCGGGACTAGCGGGGCCGGAGGGACCGGGGAGCTGTTTTTT	TRBV5-4	TRBJ2-2	-	TRBD2
CASSLRQGKPEAFF	TGTGCCAGCAGCTTGAGACAGGGGAAGCCTGAAGCTTTCTTT	TRBV5-6	TRBJ1-1	-	TRBD1
CASSDSLYNEQFF	TGCGCCAGCTCCGACTCCCTGTACAATGAGCAGTTCTTC	TRBV5-1	TRBJ2-1	-	-
CASSYLSSNTEAFF	TGTGCCAGCAGTTATCTATCATCGAACACTGAAGCTTTCTTT	TRBV6-2/TRBV6-3	TRBJ1-1	-	-
CASSYFYGNSPLHF	TGTGCCAGCAGTTACTTCTATGGTAATTCACCCCTCCACTTT	TRBV6-5	TRBJ1-6	-	-
CAISRNEGAATEAFF	TGTGCCATCAGCCGAAACGAGGGGGCGGCTACTGAAGCTTTCTTT	TRBV10-3	TRBJ1-1	-	TRBD1
CASSASGAEAFF	TGTGCCAGCAGCGCCTCCGGGGCTGAAGCTTTCTTT	TRBV2	TRBJ1-1	-	-
CASSLLAGHGELFF	TGTGCCAGCAGCTTGCTAGCGGGTCACGGGGAGCTGTTTTTT	TRBV7-2	TRBJ2-2	once	TRBD2
CASSLNGNEKLFF	TGCGCCAGCAGCTTAAACGGGAATGAAAAACTGTTTTTT	TRBV5-1	TRBJ1-4	-	-
CASSFREGQPQHF	TGTGCCAGCAGTTTCCGGGAGGGTCAGCCCCAGCATTTT	TRBV27	TRBJ1-5	-	-
CASSVGLAGGTDTQYF	TGTGCCAGCAGCGTAGGGCTAGCGGGAGGCACAGATACGCAGTATTTT	TRBV9	TRBJ2-3	-	TRBD2
CASSQETGAGNTIYF	TGCGCCAGCAGCCAAGAAACAGGGGCTGGAAACACCATATATTTT	TRBV4-3	TRBJ1-3	-	TRBD1
CASSVPTPGQKYSEQFF	TGTGCCAGCAGCGTCCCCACACCGGGTCAGAAATACTCCGAGCAGTTCTTC	TRBV28	TRBJ2-1	-	-
CASTEQVTSGANVLTF	TGTGCCAGCACTGAGCAGGTTACCTCTGGGGCCAACGTCCTGACTTTC	TRBV2	TRBJ2-6	-	-
CASSPQGGGYEQYF	TGTGCCAGTAGTCCCCAGGGGGGCGGCTACGAGCAGTACTTC	TRBV19	TRBJ2-7	-	-
CASTSKREGSTDTQYF	TGTGCCAGTACCTCAAAGCGGGAGGGGAGCACAGATACGCAGTATTTT	TRBV19	TRBJ2-3	-	TRBD2
CASNVRVENSPLHF	TGTGCCAGTAACGTACGGGTCGAAAATTCACCCCTCCACTTT	TRBV19	TRBJ1-6	once	-
CASSFMGDKSTDTQYF	TGTGCCAGCAGTTTTATGGGGGACAAAAGCACAGATACGCAGTATTTT	TRBV6-2/TRBV6-3	TRBJ2-3	-	-
CASSWTGNQPQHF	TGTGCCAGCAGCTGGACGGGGAATCAGCCCCAGCATTTT	TRBV27	TRBJ1-5	-	-
CATTPGLAGNEQFF	TGTGCCACCACTCCGGGACTAGCGGGCAATGAGCAGTTCTTC	TRBV7-2	TRBJ2-1	-	TRBD2
CASYRGLGTEAFF	TGTGCCAGCTACAGGGGCCTGGGAACTGAAGCTTTCTTT	TRBV6-5	TRBJ1-1	-	TRBD1
CASSPGHRTDTQYF	TGTGCCAGCAGCCCGGGACACCGCACAGATACGCAGTATTTT	TRBV6-6	TRBJ2-3	-	-
CASSNRGTNTGELFF	TGTGCCAGTAGCAACAGGGGCACGAACACCGGGGAGCTGTTTTTT	TRBV19	TRBJ2-2	-	TRBD1
CASSETRTRTEAFF	TGTGCCAGCAGCGAAACCAGAACCCGCACTGAAGCTTTCTTT	TRBV28	TRBJ1-1	once	-
CASSQTGGPNEKLFF	TGTGCCAGCAGCCAAACAGGGGGCCCCAATGAAAAACTGTTTTTT	TRBV3-1/TRBV3-2	TRBJ1-4	-	TRBD1
CASSQERLAAAGYTF	TGCGCCAGCAGCCAAGAACGGCTGGCGGCGGCTGGCTACACCTTC	TRBV4-1	TRBJ1-2	-	-
CASSSQQGNTEAFF	TGTGCCAGCAGCTCACAACAGGGGAACACTGAAGCTTTCTTT	TRBV7-2	TRBJ1-1	-	-